These 17 T cell receptor beta chains share one sample of origin, sequenced in a study of T cell responses to AZD1222 COVID-19 vaccine (dated by TCRdb to the early 2020s). The time point label here, explained by the study, means: about 28 days (+/-7) after the second vaccine dose. The library relied on the immunoSEQ multiplex PCR assay. This immuneACCESS table, as held by TCRdb, lists in-frame sequences with V and J called but not all clones. Of the missing ones, under half trace to an unresolved V gene in checked studies; the others have no known cause. The table for this sample lists 140,000 to 150,000 clones; approximately 90% of them were counted only once. The ten largest clones capture 3.5% to 4% of the sample. Sequencing was performed on peripheral blood, taken 28 days after the second AZD1222 dose. Receptor source: an adult who received the AZD1222 COVID-19 vaccine.

The CDR3 nucleotides are TGCGCCAGCAGCTTGGGGACAGGGGGCCATCAGCCCCAGCATTTT. Translation: CASSLGTGGHQPQHF. The chain joins TRBV5-1 to TRBJ1-5, with 11 bases matching TRBD1. The germline V gene has CDR1 SGHRS and CDR2 YFSETQ. The CDR3 has 15 amino acids. V shed 0 bases and J 5 bases; nucleotides not matched to a gene: 1. Variable domain in full (rest from reference TRBV5-1 and TRBJ1-5): KAGVTQTPRYLIKTRGQQVTLSCSPISGHRSVSWYQQTPGQGLQFLFEYFSETQRNKGNFPGRFSGRQFSNSRSEMNVSTLELGDSALYLCASSLGTGGHQPQHFGDGTRLSIL.

The chain joins TRBV4-3 to TRBJ2-7, with 9 bases that match TRBD2. Germline CDR1 reads LGHNA; CDR2 reads YSLEER. The CDR3 has 15 amino acids. J gave up 2 bases and V 1 base, and 3 bases lay outside the gene matches. CDR3 DNA sequence: TGCGCCAGCAGCCAAGGACTAGCGGACCCCTACGAGCAGTACTTC. Translated, it gives CASSQGLADPYEQYF.

The rearrangement links TRBV9 to TRBJ1-2, with D perhaps TRBD1 (5 bases). V was pared by 1 base and J by 8 bases, with 18 bases between. The germline CDR1 and CDR2 sequences are SGDLS and YYNGEE. This CDR3 is built from 15 residues. This chain's CDR3 is CASSVQGEGRLGYTF. Here the CDR3 DNA reads TGTGCCAGCAGCGTACAGGGTGAGGGTCGATTGGGCTACACCTTC.

The chain carries TRBV12-5 and TRBJ1-5, with 8 bases aligning to TRBD1. Germline V gene sequence: CDR1 LGHNT, CDR2 FRNRAP. The V gene end was trimmed by 0 bases and the J gene end by 5 bases; junction bases not matched to a gene: 12. There are 18 residues in the CDR3. DNA of the CDR3: TGTGCTAGTGGTTTGGTACACCAGGGGGCTAGGTTTGATCAGCCCCAGCATTTT. Encoded protein: CASGLVHQGARFDQPQHF.

The J gene is TRBJ2-7, the V gene TRBV14; D assignment may be TRBD1 or TRBD2 (5 bases each). The V and J ends lost 6 bases and 4 bases respectively, with 16 bases between them. CDR1 SGHDN and CDR2 FVKESK come from the germline V gene. The CDR3 has 14 residues. The CDR3 loop is CASSQGAREYEQYF. DNA for the CDR3: TGTGCCAGCAGTCAGGGAGCCAGGGAGTACGAGCAGTACTTC.

This clone has only one observation. The V call is TRBV7-2, the J call TRBJ1-6; the D gene is possibly TRBD1 (5 bases). Germline CDR1 SGHTA, CDR2 FQGNSA. Trimming left V 1 base short and J 9 bases short, with 19 bases between. This CDR3 region has 17 residues. CDR3 DNA: TGTGCCAGCAGCTTAGGCGGGATCGCCCAGGGAAGTTCACCCCTCCACTTT. It yields the protein CASSLGGIAQGSSPLHF. Full variable domain (remainder filled in from reference TRBV7-2 and TRBJ1-6): GAGVSQSPSNKVTEKGKDVELRCDPISGHTALYWYRQSLGQGLEFLIYFQGNSAPDKSGLPSDRFSAERTGGSVSTLTIQRTQQEDSAVYLCASSLGGIAQGSSPLHFGNGTRLTVT.

The J gene is TRBJ1-3, the V gene TRBV2; a weak D match, TRBD1 (6 bases). CDR1 is SNHLY, CDR2 FYNNEI, per germline. The CDR3 length is 13 residues. V lost 2 bases, J lost 4 bases, and 6 bases lay in between. The CDR3 nucleotides are TGTGCCAGCAGTGAAACAGGGGGAAACACCATATATTTT. It is translated as CASSETGGNTIYF.

The genes are TRBV21-1 and TRBJ1-5; the D call in the table, TRBD1, was not verified against the DNA. TRBV21-1 is annotated as a pseudogene. The CDR3 length is 15 residues. The CDR3 nucleotides are TGTGCCAGCAGCAAAACAGGGATGTGCAATCAGCCCCAGCATTTT. Amino acid sequence: CASSKTGMCNQPQHF.

This clone was observed a single time. The chain links TRBV10-3 to TRBJ1-2; 9 bases line up with TRBD1. V dropped 6 bases and J dropped 11; count of bases not matched to a gene: 7. Germline CDR1 reads ENHRY; CDR2 reads SYGVKD. The CDR3 extends over 12 amino acids. The CDR3 bases are TGTGCCATCAGGTACCGGGACAGGGAGTACACCTTC. Translating gives CAIRYRDREYTF.

In its sample, this clone was seen once. The rearrangement uses TRBV15 and TRBJ1-2; possible D gene TRBD1, 5 bases. CDR3 length equals 14 residues. Germline V gives CDR1 LNHNV, CDR2 YYDKDF (reference sequence). V gave up 0 bases and J gave up 4 bases, with 9 bases separating them. This chain's CDR3 is CATSRDGGGYGYTF. CDR3 DNA sequence: TGTGCCACCAGCAGAGATGGGGGTGGCTATGGCTACACCTTC.

The chain joins TRBV29-1 to TRBJ1-1; tentatively, D is TRBD1 (5 bases). Germline CDR1 SQVTM, CDR2 ANQGSEA. This CDR3 comprises 14 residues. Trimming stripped 1 base from V and 1 base from J, with 10 bases between. CDR3 in DNA: TGCAGCGTTGAAGGCCGGGGGAGGAACACTGAAGCTTTCTTT. This sequence encodes CSVEGRGRNTEAFF.

J is TRBJ1-2 and V is TRBV5-1; possible D gene TRBD1, 6 bases. Between the trimmed V and J ends, which lost 0 bases and 2 bases, there was a span of 17 bases. CDR3 length equals 17 residues. Germline V gene lookup returns CDR1 SGHRS and CDR2 YFSETQ. The CDR3 DNA is TGCGCCAGCAGCTTGGGAGCAGGGGCGCTTCCGAACTATGGCTACACCTTC. Protein: CASSLGAGALPNYGYTF.

The V call is TRBV7-9, the J call TRBJ1-2, with 10 bases lining up with TRBD1. With 4 bases clipped from V and 4 bases from J, the junction kept 12 bases outside the gene matches. Germline CDR1 is SEHNR and CDR2 is FQNEAQ (reference sequence). The CDR3 runs to 17 residues. As DNA, the CDR3 is TGTGCCAGCAGCTCTCCGGGGGGACAGGGGTTTAGCTATGGCTACACCTTC. Amino acid sequence: CASSSPGGQGFSYGYTF.

The J gene is TRBJ1-1, the V gene TRBV9; D gene unclear. V was pared by 5 bases and J by 3 bases, with 11 bases between. The germline gives CDR1 SGDLS, CDR2 YYNGEE. The CDR3 covers 13 residues. The CDR3 sequence is CASSGRGDTEAFF. The CDR3 nucleotides read TGTGCCAGCAGTGGGCGCGGGGACACTGAAGCTTTCTTT.

The sample holds one count of this clone. The V gene is TRBV6-6, the J gene TRBJ1-2, with a tentative D call TRBD1 (5 bases). The CDR3 is made up of 15 amino acids. Germline loops: CDR1 MNHNY, CDR2 SVGAGI (reference sequence). V dropped 5 bases and J dropped 2 bases, with 15 bases sitting between them. The CDR3 region has the DNA TGTGCCAGCAGTGGGCAGGGTATTGGGAACTATGGCTACACCTTC. This encodes CASSGQGIGNYGYTF.

The genes are TRBV14 and TRBJ2-3; 12 bases fit TRBD2. V lost 2 bases, J lost 7 bases, and 1 base stayed unmatched. Germline CDR1 reads SGHDN; CDR2 reads FVKESK. This CDR3 is built from 14 residues. The CDR3: CASSQLAGGNTQYF. The CDR3 bases are TGTGCCAGCAGCCAACTAGCGGGAGGGAATACGCAGTATTTT.

The gene calls are TRBV30 and TRBJ1-1, with a weak D call TRBD1 (6 bases). V was trimmed by 0 bases and J by 4 bases, leaving 12 bases between them. The CDR3 extends over 14 amino acids. Germline CDR1 reads GTSNPN; CDR2 reads SVGIG (reference sequence). The CDR3 is CAWSVTGTSTEAFF. The CDR3 DNA is TGTGCCTGGAGTGTCACCGGGACATCCACTGAAGCTTTCTTT. Drawing the rest from reference TRBV30 and TRBJ1-1, the complete variable domain is SQTIHQWPATLVQPVGSPLSLECTVEGTSNPNLYWYRQAAGRGLQLLFYSVGIGQISSEVPQNLSASRPQDRQFILSSKKLLLSDSGFYLCAWSVTGTSTEAFFGQGTRLTVV.